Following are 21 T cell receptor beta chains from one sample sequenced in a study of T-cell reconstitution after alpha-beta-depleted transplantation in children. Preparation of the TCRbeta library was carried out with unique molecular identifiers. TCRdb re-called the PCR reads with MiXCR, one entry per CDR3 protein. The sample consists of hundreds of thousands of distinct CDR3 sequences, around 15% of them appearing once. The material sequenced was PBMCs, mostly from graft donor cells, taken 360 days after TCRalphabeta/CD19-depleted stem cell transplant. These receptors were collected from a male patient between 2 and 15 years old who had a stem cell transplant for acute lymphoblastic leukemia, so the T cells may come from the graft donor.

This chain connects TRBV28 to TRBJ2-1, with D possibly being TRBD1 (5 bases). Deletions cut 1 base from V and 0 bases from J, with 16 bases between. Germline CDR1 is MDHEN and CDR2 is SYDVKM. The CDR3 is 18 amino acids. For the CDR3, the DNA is TGTGCCAGCAGTTTATTTTGGGGCATTAGGAGCTCCTACAATGAGCAGTTCTTC. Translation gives CASSLFWGIRSSYNEQFF.

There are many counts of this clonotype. CDR3 region: CAISPGSFNNQPQHF. The CDR3, as DNA: TGTGCCATCAGTCCCGGCAGCTTCAATAATCAGCCCCAGCATTTT. The V call is TRBV10-3, the J call TRBJ1-5, with no clear D. CDR3 size: 15 residues. Trimming left V 5 bases short and J 4 bases short, with 15 bases between. Germline V gives CDR1 ENHRY, CDR2 SYGVKD.

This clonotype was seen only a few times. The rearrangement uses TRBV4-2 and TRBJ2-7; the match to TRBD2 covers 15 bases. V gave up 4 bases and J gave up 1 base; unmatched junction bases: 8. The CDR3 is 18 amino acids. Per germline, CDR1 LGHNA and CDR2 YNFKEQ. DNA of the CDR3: TGTGCCAGCAGCCGAGGACTAGCGGGAGGGGCCGGTTCCTACGAGCAGTACTTC. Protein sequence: CASSRGLAGGAGSYEQYF.

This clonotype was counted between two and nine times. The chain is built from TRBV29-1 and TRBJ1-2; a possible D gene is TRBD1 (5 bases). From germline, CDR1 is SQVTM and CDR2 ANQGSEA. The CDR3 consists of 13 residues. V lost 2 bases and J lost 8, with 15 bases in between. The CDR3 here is CSVERGLGEGYTF. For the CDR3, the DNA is TGCAGCGTTGAACGGGGGTTGGGTGAAGGCTACACCTTC. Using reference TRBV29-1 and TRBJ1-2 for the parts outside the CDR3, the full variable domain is SAVISQKPSRDICQRGTSLTIQCQVDSQVTMMFWYRQQPGQSLTLIATANQGSEATYESGFVIDKFPISRPNLTFSTLTVSNMSPEDSSIYLCSVERGLGEGYTFGSGTRLTVV.

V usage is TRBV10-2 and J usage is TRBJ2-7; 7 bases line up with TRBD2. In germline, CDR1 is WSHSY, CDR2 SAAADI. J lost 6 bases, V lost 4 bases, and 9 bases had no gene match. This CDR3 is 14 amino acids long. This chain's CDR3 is CASSGTIWGGEQYF. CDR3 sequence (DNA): TGCGCCAGCAGTGGTACTATTTGGGGGGGCGAGCAGTACTTC.

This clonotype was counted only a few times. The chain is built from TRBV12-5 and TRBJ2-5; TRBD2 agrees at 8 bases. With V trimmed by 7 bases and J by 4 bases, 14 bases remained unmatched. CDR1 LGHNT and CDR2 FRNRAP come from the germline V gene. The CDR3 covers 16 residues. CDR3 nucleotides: TGTGCTAGTGCCCTCGGCGGGGGGTCGGGCCCAGAGACCCAGTACTTC. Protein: CASALGGGSGPETQYF.

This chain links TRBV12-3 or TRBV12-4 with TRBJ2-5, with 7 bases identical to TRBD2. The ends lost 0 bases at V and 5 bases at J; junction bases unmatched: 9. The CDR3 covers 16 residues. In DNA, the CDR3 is TGTGCCAGCAGTTTAGCGGGAGGGGCCCCGCGGGAGACCCAGTACTTC. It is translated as CASSLAGGAPRETQYF.

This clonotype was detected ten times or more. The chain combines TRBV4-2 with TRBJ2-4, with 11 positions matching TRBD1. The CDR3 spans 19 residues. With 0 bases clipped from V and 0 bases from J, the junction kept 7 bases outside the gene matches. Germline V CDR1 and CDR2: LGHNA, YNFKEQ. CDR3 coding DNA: TGTGCCAGCAGCCAAGAGAGGACAGGGGGCTTGTTAGCCAAAAACATTCAGTACTTC. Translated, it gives CASSQERTGGLLAKNIQYF.

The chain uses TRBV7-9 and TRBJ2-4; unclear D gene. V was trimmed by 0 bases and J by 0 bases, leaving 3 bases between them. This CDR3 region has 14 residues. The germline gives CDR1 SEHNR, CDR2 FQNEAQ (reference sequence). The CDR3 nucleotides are TGTGCCAGCAGCTTAGCGGAAGCCAAAAACATTCAGTACTTC. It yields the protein CASSLAEAKNIQYF.

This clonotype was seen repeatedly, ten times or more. CDR3 sequence: CASSPSRDSQFF. Here the CDR3 DNA reads TGTGCCAGCTCACCGAGCAGGGACAGTCAGTTCTTC. The rearrangement links TRBV18 to TRBJ2-1, with 7 bases fitting TRBD1. The CDR3 runs 12 residues. J lost 13 bases, V lost 3 bases, and 6 bases had no gene match. Germline assignment: CDR1 KGHSH and CDR2 LQKENI.

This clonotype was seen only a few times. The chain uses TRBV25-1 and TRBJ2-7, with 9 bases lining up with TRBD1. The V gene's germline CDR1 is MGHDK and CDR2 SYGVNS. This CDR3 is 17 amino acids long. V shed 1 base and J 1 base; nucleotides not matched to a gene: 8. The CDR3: CASSESRQGTGSYEQYF. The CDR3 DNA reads TGTGCCAGCAGTGAATCCAGACAGGGGACAGGGTCCTACGAGCAGTACTTC.

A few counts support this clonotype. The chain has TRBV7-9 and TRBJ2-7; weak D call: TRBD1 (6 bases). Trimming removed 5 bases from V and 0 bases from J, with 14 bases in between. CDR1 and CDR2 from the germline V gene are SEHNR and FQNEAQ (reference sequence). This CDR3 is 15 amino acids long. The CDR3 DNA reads TGTGCCAGCAGCCCCTACAGGGTTAGCTCCTACGAGCAGTACTTC. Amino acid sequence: CASSPYRVSSYEQYF.

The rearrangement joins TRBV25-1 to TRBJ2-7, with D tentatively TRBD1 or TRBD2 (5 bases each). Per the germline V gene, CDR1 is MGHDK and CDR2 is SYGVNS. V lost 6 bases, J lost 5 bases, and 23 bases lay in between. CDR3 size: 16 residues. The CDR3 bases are TGTGCCAGCAGCCAGGTGTGGGACCCAAATCACCACGAGCAGTACTTC. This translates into CASSQVWDPNHHEQYF.

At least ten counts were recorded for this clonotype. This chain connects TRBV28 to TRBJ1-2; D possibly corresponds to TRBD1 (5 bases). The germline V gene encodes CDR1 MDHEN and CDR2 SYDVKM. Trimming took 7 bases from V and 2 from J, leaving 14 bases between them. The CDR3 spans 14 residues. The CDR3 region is CASTYGAPNYGYTF. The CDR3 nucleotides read TGTGCCAGCACTTATGGGGCCCCAAACTATGGCTACACCTTC.

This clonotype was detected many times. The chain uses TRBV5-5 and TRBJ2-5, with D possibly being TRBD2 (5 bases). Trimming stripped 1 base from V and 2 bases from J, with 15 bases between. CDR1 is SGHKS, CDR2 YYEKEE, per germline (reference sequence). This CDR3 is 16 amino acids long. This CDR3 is CASSLRIGVGQETQYF. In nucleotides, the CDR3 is TGTGCCAGCAGCTTGCGTATCGGGGTAGGGCAAGAGACCCAGTACTTC.

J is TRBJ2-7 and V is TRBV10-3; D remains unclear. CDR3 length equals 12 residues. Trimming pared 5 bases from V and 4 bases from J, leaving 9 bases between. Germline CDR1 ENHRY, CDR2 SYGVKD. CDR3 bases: TGTGCCATCAGTCAGACTCCGTACGAGCAGTACTTC. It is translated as CAISQTPYEQYF.

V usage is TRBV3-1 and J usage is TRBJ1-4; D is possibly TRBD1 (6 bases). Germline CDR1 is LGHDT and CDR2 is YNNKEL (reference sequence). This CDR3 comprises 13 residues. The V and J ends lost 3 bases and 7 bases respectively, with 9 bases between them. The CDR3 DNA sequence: TGTGCCAGCAGCCAGAACAGGGTTGAAAAACTGTTTTTT. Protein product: CASSQNRVEKLFF.

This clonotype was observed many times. The CDR3 is CASSLRAGELFF. The CDR3 bases are TGTGCCAGCAGCTTAAGGGCCGGGGAGCTGTTTTTT. The rearrangement uses TRBV7-3 and TRBJ2-2; D gene unclear. Per the germline V gene, CDR1 is SGHTA and CDR2 is FQGTGA. The ends were cut back, 1 base at V and 6 bases at J, with 3 bases in the middle. The CDR3 runs to 12 residues. Full variable domain (missing parts from reference TRBV7-3 and TRBJ2-2): GAGVSQTPSNKVTEKGKYVELRCDPISGHTALYWYRQSLGQGPEFLIYFQGTGAADDSGLPNDRFFAVRPEGSVSTLKIQRTERGDSAVYLCASSLRAGELFFGEGSRLTVL.

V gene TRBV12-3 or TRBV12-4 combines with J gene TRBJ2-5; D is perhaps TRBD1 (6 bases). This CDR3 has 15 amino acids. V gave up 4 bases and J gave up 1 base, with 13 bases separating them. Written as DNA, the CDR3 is TGTGCCAGCAGTTACGACACAGGGATCCAAGAGACCCAGTACTTC. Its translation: CASSYDTGIQETQYF.

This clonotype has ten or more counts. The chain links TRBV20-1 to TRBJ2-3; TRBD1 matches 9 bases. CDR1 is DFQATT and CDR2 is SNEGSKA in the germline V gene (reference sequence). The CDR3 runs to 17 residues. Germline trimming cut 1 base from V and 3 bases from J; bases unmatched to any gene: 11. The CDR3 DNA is TGCAGTGCTAGAGTTCCCCTCGGGACAGGGATAACAGATACGCAGTATTTT. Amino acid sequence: CSARVPLGTGITDTQYF.

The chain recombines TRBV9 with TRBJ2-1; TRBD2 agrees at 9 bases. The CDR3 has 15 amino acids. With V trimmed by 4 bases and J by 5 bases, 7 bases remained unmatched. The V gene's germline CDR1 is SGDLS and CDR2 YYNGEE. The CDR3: CASSFGTSIHNEQFF. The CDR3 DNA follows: TGTGCCAGCAGCTTCGGGACTAGCATCCACAATGAGCAGTTCTTC.